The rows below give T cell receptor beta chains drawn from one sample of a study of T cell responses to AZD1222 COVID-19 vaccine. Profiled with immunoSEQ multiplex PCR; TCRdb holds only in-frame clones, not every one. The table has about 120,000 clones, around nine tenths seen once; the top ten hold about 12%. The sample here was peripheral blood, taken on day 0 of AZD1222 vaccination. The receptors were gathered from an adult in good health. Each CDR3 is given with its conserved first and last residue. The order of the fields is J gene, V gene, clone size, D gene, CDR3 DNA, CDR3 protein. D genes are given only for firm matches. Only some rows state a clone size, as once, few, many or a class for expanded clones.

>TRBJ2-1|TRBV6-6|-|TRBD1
TGTGCCAGCAGGTCAACCGGGACAGGGGGGAATGAGCAGTTCTTC
CASRSTGTGGNEQFF
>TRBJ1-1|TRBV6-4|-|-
TGTGCCAGCAGACAGAACATAAACACTGAAGCTTTCTTT
CASRQNINTEAFF
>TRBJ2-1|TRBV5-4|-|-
TGTGCCAGCAGCTTGATCAGGGCAAGCTCCTACAATGAGCAGTTCTTC
CASSLIRASSYNEQFF
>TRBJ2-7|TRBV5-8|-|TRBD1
TGTGCCAGCAGCTTTCGACAGGGTTGGCTCGCCACTTCCTACGAGCAGTACTTC
CASSFRQGWLATSYEQYF
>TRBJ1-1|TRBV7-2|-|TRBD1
TGTGCCAGCAGCTTATCGCCGGGGACAGCGAACACTGAAGCTTTCTTT
CASSLSPGTANTEAFF
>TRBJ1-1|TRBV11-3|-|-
TGTGCCAGCAGCTTAAGATCGGTACGGAGTGAAGCTTTCTTT
CASSLRSVRSEAFF
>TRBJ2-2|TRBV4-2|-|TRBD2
TGTGCCAGCAGCCAGGGGACTAGCGGGAGGTCCGGGGAGCTGTTTTTT
CASSQGTSGRSGELFF
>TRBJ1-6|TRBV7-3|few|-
TGTGCCTCAGCATACAGGGACATAGACAATTCACCCCTCCACTTT
CASAYRDIDNSPLHF
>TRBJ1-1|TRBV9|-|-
TGTGCCAGCAGCGTAGTAGGGAACTCTGAAGCTTTCTTT
CASSVVGNSEAFF
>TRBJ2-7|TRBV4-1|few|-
TGCGCCAGCAGCCAAGAGGGCAGGTGGAGCGAGCAGTACTTC
CASSQEGRWSEQYF
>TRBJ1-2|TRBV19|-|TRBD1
TGTGCCAGTAGGGGGGACAGGGGACCCTCTAACTATGGCTACACCTTC
CASRGDRGPSNYGYTF
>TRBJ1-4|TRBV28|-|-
TGTGCCAGCAGTGCCACCGGGAGGACTAATGAAAAACTGTTTTTT
CASSATGRTNEKLFF
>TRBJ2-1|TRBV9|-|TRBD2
TGTGCCAGCAGCGTAGGACTAGCGGCGGACAATGAGCAGTTCTTC
CASSVGLAADNEQFF
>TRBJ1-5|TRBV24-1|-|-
TGTGCCACGGGGATGACTGGTCAGCCCCAGCATTTT
CATGMTGQPQHF
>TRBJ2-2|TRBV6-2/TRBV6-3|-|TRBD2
TGTGCCAGCAGTTCCGGGGGACTAGCGACGAACACCGGGGAGCTGTTTTTT
CASSSGGLATNTGELFF
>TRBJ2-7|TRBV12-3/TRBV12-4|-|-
TGTGCCAGCAGAATACAAGGGGCCTACGAGCAGTACTTC
CASRIQGAYEQYF
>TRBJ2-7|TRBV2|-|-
TGTGCCAGCAGAGGAGGGGTGGGGACGGCCCCCTACGAGCAGTACTTC
CASRGGVGTAPYEQYF
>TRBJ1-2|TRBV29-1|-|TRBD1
TGCAGCGTACAGGGGACGGATGGCTACACCTTC
CSVQGTDGYTF
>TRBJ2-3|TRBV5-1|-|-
TGCGCCAGCAGCTTAATGGACGGGGCAGATACGCAGTATTTT
CASSLMDGADTQYF
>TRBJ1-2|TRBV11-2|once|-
TGTGCCAGCAGCTTAGAACAGGGCAACTATGGCTACACCTTC
CASSLEQGNYGYTF
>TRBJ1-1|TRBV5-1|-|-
TGCGCCAGCAGCTCACAAGGGGGAGTCGGTGAAGCTTTCTTT
CASSSQGGVGEAFF
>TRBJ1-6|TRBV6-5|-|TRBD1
TGTGCCAGCAGATTACAGGGGAGTGGTTCACCCCTCCACTTT
CASRLQGSGSPLHF
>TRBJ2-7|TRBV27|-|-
TGTGCCAGCAGTTTAAAAGGCCCGGGACCTACTAGCTCCTACGAGCAGTACTTC
CASSLKGPGPTSSYEQYF
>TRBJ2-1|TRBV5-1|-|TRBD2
TGCGCCAGCAGCTTGGGACTAGCGGGAGGTCACAATGAGCAGTTCTTC
CASSLGLAGGHNEQFF
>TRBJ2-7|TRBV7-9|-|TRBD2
TGTGCCAGCAGCTCTCCTTCGGCTGTAGCGGGACTCTACGAGCAGTACTTC
CASSSPSAVAGLYEQYF
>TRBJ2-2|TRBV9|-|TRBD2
TGTGCCAGCAGCGTAATGGGAGCGGGAAGGAACACCGGGGAGCTGTTTTTT
CASSVMGAGRNTGELFF
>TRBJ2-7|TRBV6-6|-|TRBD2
TGTGCCAGCAGTCTAGCGGGGAGAGTCGACGAGCAGTACTTC
CASSLAGRVDEQYF
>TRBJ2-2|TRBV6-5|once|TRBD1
TGTGCCAGCAGTTATAAGGACAGGGGCACCGGGGAGCTGTTTTTT
CASSYKDRGTGELFF
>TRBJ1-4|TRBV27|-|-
TGTGCCAGCAGTGTCAGTGCAACTAATGAAAAACTGTTTTTT
CASSVSATNEKLFF
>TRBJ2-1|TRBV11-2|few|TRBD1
TGTGCCAGCAGCTTAGCTGGAGGGACAGGGTATAATGAGCAGTTCTTC
CASSLAGGTGYNEQFF
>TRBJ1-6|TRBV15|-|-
TGTGCCACCAGCAGAGATGGCACTAATTCACCCCTCCACTTT
CATSRDGTNSPLHF
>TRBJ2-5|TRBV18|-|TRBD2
TGTGCCAGCTCACCACCTAGCGGGAGTCGGACCCAGTACTTC
CASSPPSGSRTQYF
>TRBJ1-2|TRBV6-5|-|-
TGTGCCAGCAGTTCTCCTTCCCTCGGGTCCCATGGCTACACCTTC
CASSSPSLGSHGYTF
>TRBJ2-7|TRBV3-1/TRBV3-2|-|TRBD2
TGTGCCAGCAGCCAGGGACTAGAAGGGGACGAGCAGTACTTC
CASSQGLEGDEQYF
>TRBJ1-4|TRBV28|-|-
TGTGCCAGCAGTTTAGGGATAACCGGTGAAAAACTGTTTTTT
CASSLGITGEKLFF
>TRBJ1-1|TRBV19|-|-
TGTGCCAGTAGAGGTCGGGGGGGAACGAACACTGAAGCTTTCTTT
CASRGRGGTNTEAFF
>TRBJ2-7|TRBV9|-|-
TGTGCCAGCAGCGTTTTTCTGGGGACTCCCTTCTCCGAGCAGTACTTC
CASSVFLGTPFSEQYF
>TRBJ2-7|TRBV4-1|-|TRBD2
TGCGCCAGCAGCCTCGGACTAGCGCTTCAAAACTCCTACGAGCAGTACTTC
CASSLGLALQNSYEQYF
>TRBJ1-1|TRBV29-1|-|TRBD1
TGCAGCGTTGCCCTGCTTGCCGGGACAGAGAACACTGAAGCTTTCTTT
CSVALLAGTENTEAFF
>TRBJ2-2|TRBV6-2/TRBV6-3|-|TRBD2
TGTGCCAGCAGTTACTCGATTCCAGCGGGAGGGAACACCGGGGAGCTGTTTTTT
CASSYSIPAGGNTGELFF
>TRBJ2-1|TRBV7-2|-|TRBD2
TGTGCCAGCAGCTTCGGGGGGGTAGGTTCGGTGGCCTACAATGAGCAGTTCTTC
CASSFGGVGSVAYNEQFF
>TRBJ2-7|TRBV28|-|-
TGTGCCAGCAGTTTATTGGCTGAGTCCAAGCAGTACTTC
CASSLLAESKQYF
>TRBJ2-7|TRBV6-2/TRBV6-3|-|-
TGTGCCAGCAGTCAAGAGGGCTACGAGCAGTACTTC
CASSQEGYEQYF
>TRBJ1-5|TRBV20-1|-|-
TGCAGTGCGAGTAGCGGGGGAACGGTTGGGCAGCCCCAGCATTTT
CSASSGGTVGQPQHF
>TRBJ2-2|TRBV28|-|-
TGTGCCAGCAGATCAGACGGCGCAGGCTGGAACACCGGGGAGCTGTTTTTT
CASRSDGAGWNTGELFF
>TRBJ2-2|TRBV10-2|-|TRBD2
TGCGCCAGCAGTGCGGAGCGGGGTACGAACACCGGGGAGCTGTTTTTT
CASSAERGTNTGELFF
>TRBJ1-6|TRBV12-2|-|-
TGTGCAAGTCGCTTAGAGGGGACAGGCCATTCACCCCTCCACTTT
CASRLEGTGHSPLHF